This T cell receptor (beta chain) was found in a study of cytomegalovirus exposure and HLA in healthy donors. Study-level results: V- and J-gene trimming in TCR beta was tied to a missense DCLRE1C variant by an analysis performed later. In terms of immune exposure information, only CMV serostatus was available.

The PCR was carried out with 60 Vbeta primers and 13 Jbeta primers. Produced via immunoSEQ multiplex PCR; TCRdb's table is partial and in-frame only. The data show about 80,000 clones, 62% seen once. In regard to this clone: Its antigen is currently unknown.

Per the germline V gene, CDR1 is MNHEY and CDR2 is SMNVEV (reference sequence). The CDR3 runs 17 residues. Trimming shortened V by 5 bases and J by 0 bases, and 14 bases separated the two germline ends. This clonotype originated in a male donor in good health and CMV-seropositive. The sequenced sample was PBMCs. The chain is built from TRBV27 and TRBJ2-6; perhaps TRBD2 as D (6 bases). In nucleotides, the CDR3 is TGTGCCAGCAGTAAACAGGAGGGGTCCTCTGGGGCCAACGTCCTGACTTTC. It yields the protein CASSKQEGSSGANVLTF.